A selection of T cell receptor beta chains follows, all from one sample in a study of PD-L1 blockade in urothelial cancer. The data were produced by immunoSEQ multiplex PCR, yet TCRdb's version contains in-frame clones alone and is incomplete. The top ten clones hold 25% of a sample with 40,000 to 55,000 clones, 70% to 90% of them seen once. This specimen consisted of PBMCs, obtained around atezolizumab (anti-PD-L1) treatment. These receptors originate from a donor older than 35 with urothelial cancer. Both conserved end residues are part of each CDR3. The D gene is left open where the match is weak. Only some rows state a clone size, as once, few, many or a class for expanded clones.

CDR3,DNA,V,D,J,size
CATEGHLEAFF,TGTGCCACGGAAGGACACCTTGAAGCTTTCTTT,TRBV10-3,.,TRBJ1-1,.
CASSLQITDTQYF,TGTGCCAGCAGCCTTCAGATCACAGATACGCAGTATTTT,TRBV27,.,TRBJ2-3,.
CASSPPFQETQYF,TGTGCCAGCTCACCACCCTTCCAAGAGACCCAGTACTTC,TRBV18,.,TRBJ2-5,.
CASSSTGRGDTEAFF,TGTGCCAGCAGCTCAACAGGGAGGGGGGACACTGAAGCTTTCTTT,TRBV7-9,.,TRBJ1-1,.
CASSRGLAGASYNEQFF,TGCGCCAGCAGCAGAGGTCTAGCGGGGGCCTCCTACAATGAGCAGTTCTTC,TRBV5-1,TRBD2,TRBJ2-1,.
CASSLGTGGWQPQHF,TGTGCCAGCAGCCTCGGGACAGGGGGCTGGCAGCCCCAGCATTTT,TRBV7-2,TRBD1,TRBJ1-5,.
CASSLSQQVGYEQYF,TGTGCCAGCAGCTTATCGCAACAGGTCGGCTACGAGCAGTACTTC,TRBV7-9,.,TRBJ2-7,once
CASTPVGGYEQYF,TGTGCCAGCACCCCCGTCGGGGGCTACGAGCAGTACTTC,TRBV5-5,.,TRBJ2-7,.
CASSLGSGRSSYEQYF,TGTGCCAGCAGCTTAGGGTCTGGCCGGAGCTCCTACGAGCAGTACTTC,TRBV7-9,.,TRBJ2-7,.
CASSLGIGSGRLSSYNEQFF,TGTGCCAGCAGCTTAGGAATAGGTAGCGGGAGGCTCAGCTCCTACAATGAGCAGTTCTTC,TRBV7-8,TRBD2,TRBJ2-1,.
CASSGGNTEAFF,TGTGCCAGCAGCGGGGGAAACACTGAAGCTTTCTTT,TRBV28,.,TRBJ1-1,.
CASRPPGLAGAFNEQYF,TGCGCCAGCAGACCCCCGGGACTAGCGGGAGCTTTTAACGAGCAGTACTTC,TRBV5-1,TRBD2,TRBJ2-7,few
CASSSTPGQPQHF,TGCGCCAGCAGCTCGACCCCGGGGCAGCCCCAGCATTTT,TRBV5-1,.,TRBJ1-5,.
CASTDGGWETQYF,TGCGCCAGCACCGATGGGGGCTGGGAGACCCAGTACTTC,TRBV10-1,.,TRBJ2-5,.
CASGKGWETQYF,TGTGCCAGCGGGAAGGGGTGGGAGACCCAGTACTTC,TRBV25-1,.,TRBJ2-5,.
CASSPLSGDIQYF,TGTGCCAGCTCACCCCTATCGGGGGACATTCAGTACTTC,TRBV18,.,TRBJ2-4,.
CSAQGASGGGELFF,TGCAGCGCCCAGGGGGCGTCAGGCGGAGGGGAGCTGTTTTTT,TRBV29-1,TRBD1,TRBJ2-2,.
CSGLGGNTQYF,TGCAGCGGCCTGGGGGGGAATACGCAGTATTTT,TRBV29-1,TRBD2,TRBJ2-3,few
CASSNSGVNQPQHF,TGTGCCAGCAGTAACTCGGGAGTTAATCAGCCCCAGCATTTT,TRBV6-5,.,TRBJ1-5,.
CASKPALSEQYF,TGTGCCAGCAAACCCGCCCTAAGCGAGCAGTACTTC,TRBV6-4,.,TRBJ2-7,.
CASSYGGEGAQYF,TGTGCCAGCAGTTATGGGGGGGAAGGGGCCCAGTACTTC,TRBV6-5,TRBD2,TRBJ2-5,once
CASSLDSARSGNQPQHF,TGTGCCAGCAGTTTAGATTCGGCAAGGTCGGGAAATCAGCCCCAGCATTTT,TRBV27,.,TRBJ1-5,.
CASSYSPTGWEDEQYF,TGTGCCAGCAGTTACTCGCCGACAGGGTGGGAGGACGAGCAGTACTTC,TRBV6-5,.,TRBJ2-7,.
CASSPLSSHLGEQFF,TGTGCCAGCAGCCCCCTTAGTTCCCACCTCGGTGAGCAGTTCTTC,TRBV11-2,.,TRBJ2-1,.
CASSNSQGSYGYTF,TGTGCCAGCAGCAACAGCCAGGGGTCCTATGGCTACACCTTC,TRBV28,.,TRBJ1-2,.
CASTRWGGNTEAFF,TGTGCCAGCACCAGATGGGGGGGTAACACTGAAGCTTTCTTT,TRBV27,.,TRBJ1-1,.
CASSTKLAAEQFF,TGTGCCAGTAGCACTAAACTAGCGGCCGAGCAGTTCTTC,TRBV19,TRBD2,TRBJ2-1,.
CASSAGQGGFLAKNIQYF,TGTGCCAGCAGCGCCGGACAGGGGGGGTTCCTAGCCAAAAACATTCAGTACTTC,TRBV9,TRBD1,TRBJ2-4,once
CASSSPGQQNEKLFF,TGTGCCAGCAGCTCCCCGGGACAGCAGAATGAAAAACTGTTTTTT,TRBV11-3,TRBD1,TRBJ1-4,.
CASSQTGPSTDTQYF,TGCGCCAGCAGCCAAACAGGGCCTAGCACAGATACGCAGTATTTT,TRBV4-3,.,TRBJ2-3,.
CASSLMRGSNNEQFF,TGTGCCAGCAGCTTAATGCGGGGTTCCAACAATGAGCAGTTCTTC,TRBV7-3,.,TRBJ2-1,.
CASSPRGQKNTEAFF,TGTGCCAGCTCACCTAGGGGACAGAAGAACACTGAAGCTTTCTTT,TRBV18,TRBD1,TRBJ1-1,.
CASSQPRTDTQYF,TGCGCCAGCAGCCAACCCCGTACAGATACGCAGTATTTT,TRBV4-1,.,TRBJ2-3,.